The present T cell receptor beta chain was sequenced within a study of cytomegalovirus exposure and HLA in healthy donors. General study points: TCR beta sequences reportedly predicted the HLA-A and HLA-B alleles of most subjects accurately. One later analysis reportedly identified an Asian-associated ancestry cluster that showed fewer N-insertions than the approximately 710-donor mean. According to an earlier analysis, most TCR beta V segments yielded productive rearrangements about 90% or about 30% of the time.

The PCR had 60 Vbeta and 13 Jbeta primers. Using immunoSEQ multiplex PCR, the repertoire was profiled, and TCRdb retains in-frame clones only, with some absent. This sample yields around 150,000 clones, of which 72% are seen a single time; roughly 2.1% belongs to the top ten. In germline, CDR1 is SGHRS, CDR2 YFSETQ. The CDR3 consists of 14 residues. Trimming stripped 0 bases from V and 1 base from J, with 6 bases between. A word on this clone: No antigen is known for it.

Sequencing was performed on PBMCs. The origin of this receptor is a middle-aged man in good health and CMV-seronegative. The chain joins TRBV5-1 to TRBJ2-3, with a weak D call TRBD1 (5 bases). The CDR3 region has the DNA TGCGCCAGCAGCTTGGAACAGGGCACAGATACGCAGTATTTT. This sequence encodes CASSLEQGTDTQYF.